This T cell receptor (beta chain) emerged from a study of cytomegalovirus exposure and HLA in healthy donors. Both 60 Vbeta primers and 13 Jbeta primers went into the PCR. Generated by immunoSEQ multiplex PCR, the TCRdb table keeps only in-frame clones and is missing some. The sample has some 120,000 clones, around 80% seen once. This CDR3 has 15 residues. Germline assignment: CDR1 MNHNY and CDR2 SVGAGI (reference sequence). J lost 10 bases, V lost 0 bases, and 1 base had no gene match. This clone has more than one count but fewer than ten. Sequencing was performed on PBMCs. This TCR was recovered from a man aged 18 to 35 in good health and CMV-seronegative. V gene TRBV6-6 combines with J gene TRBJ2-1, with TRBD2 matching over 15 bases. CDR3 residues: CASSYSGTSGREQFF. In DNA, the CDR3 is TGTGCCAGCAGTTACTCCGGGACTAGCGGGAGGGAGCAGTTCTTC.